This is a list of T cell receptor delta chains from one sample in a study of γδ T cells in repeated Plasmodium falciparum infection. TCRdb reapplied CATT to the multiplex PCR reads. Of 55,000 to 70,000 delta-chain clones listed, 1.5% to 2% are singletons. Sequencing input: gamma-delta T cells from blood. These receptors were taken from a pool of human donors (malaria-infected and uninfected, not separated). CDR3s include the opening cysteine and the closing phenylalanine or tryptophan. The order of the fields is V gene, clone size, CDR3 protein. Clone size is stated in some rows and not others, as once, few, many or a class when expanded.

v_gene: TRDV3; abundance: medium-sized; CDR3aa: CAFREGRFSPFWGPGRTDKLIF
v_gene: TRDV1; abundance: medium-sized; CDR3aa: CALGELGLFTGGYDTDKLIF
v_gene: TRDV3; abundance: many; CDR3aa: CASLRYWGIGRTDKLIF
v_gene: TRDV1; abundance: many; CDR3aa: CALGELKYRPRYRKLIF
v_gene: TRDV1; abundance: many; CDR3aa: CALGGGIRRSTDKLIF
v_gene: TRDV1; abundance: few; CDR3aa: CALGELCSKDTRILSLSPDKLIF
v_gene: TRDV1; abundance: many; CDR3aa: CALGENLLHSFLGEPLNPTDKLIF
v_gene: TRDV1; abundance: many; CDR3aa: CALGNERGTGVRSAYTDKLIF
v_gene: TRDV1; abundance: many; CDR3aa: CALGDSVSYIWDHYQPDKLIF
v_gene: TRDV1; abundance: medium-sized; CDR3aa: CALGDPPAYTDKLIF
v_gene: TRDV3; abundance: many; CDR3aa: CAFLRGLLWTPSYTDKLIF
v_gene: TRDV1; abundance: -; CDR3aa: CALGELISLPYNWGKRGVDKLIF
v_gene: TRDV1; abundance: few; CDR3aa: CALGEKRRCSGGYEGTDKRIF
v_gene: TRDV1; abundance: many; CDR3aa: CALGELSSLPHTGGYWDKLIF
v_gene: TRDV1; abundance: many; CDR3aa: CAQASYVDWGCGTDKLIF
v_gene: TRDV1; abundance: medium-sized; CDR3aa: CALGELVTWDTWGIRDTDKLIF
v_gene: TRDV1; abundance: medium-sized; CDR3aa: CALGEPSYGPWGPLADKLIF
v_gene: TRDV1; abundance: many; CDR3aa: CALGELVWLLVADKLIF
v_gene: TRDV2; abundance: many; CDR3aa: CACDTVQLRGLYTDKLIF
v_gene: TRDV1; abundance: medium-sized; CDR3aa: CALGEPLSSWAGRKLIF
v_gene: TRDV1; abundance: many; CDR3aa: CALGELAGNPLYWGIPWYTDKLIF
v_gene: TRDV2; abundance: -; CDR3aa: CACAEGYARELIF
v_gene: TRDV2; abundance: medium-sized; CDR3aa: CACDRLGVTGGYSDKLIF